This note documents a single T cell receptor (beta chain) sequence. Its binding antigen is unknown. Within one base of it there is no much larger clone, and no base qualities were kept. This specimen belongs to a study of control samples from healthy donors and cancer patients (dated by TCRdb to about 2020). From its cysteine to its phenylalanine, the CDR3 spans 14 amino acids. Of the read, only the CDR3 DNA is kept; its 42 bases are in frame from base 1. The V end gives up 7 bases and the J end 9 bases, leaving 8 bases in the junction not matched to a gene. Looking up the germline V gene yields CDR1 SNHLY and CDR2 FYNNEI. Library preparation was by the immunoSEQ multiplex PCR assay. This is the immuneACCESS table as TCRdb keeps it, with only in-frame sequences that have V and J called. A part of the clones is gone; compared with another copy, unresolved V genes explain less than half, and the rest is unexplained. This sample comprises about 59,000 clones, under 95% of them detected only once. The top ten clonotypes cover about 1.7% of the sample.

The sequence joins TRBV2 to TRBJ1-6; 8 of the junction bases match TRBD1. This sequence originates from a man aged 35-49 years with colorectal cancer. Sequenced input: PBMCs. At the DNA level, the sequence is TGTGCCAGCACCCGGGACAGGACCGCTTCACCCCTCCACTTT. This codes for CASTRDRTASPLHF.